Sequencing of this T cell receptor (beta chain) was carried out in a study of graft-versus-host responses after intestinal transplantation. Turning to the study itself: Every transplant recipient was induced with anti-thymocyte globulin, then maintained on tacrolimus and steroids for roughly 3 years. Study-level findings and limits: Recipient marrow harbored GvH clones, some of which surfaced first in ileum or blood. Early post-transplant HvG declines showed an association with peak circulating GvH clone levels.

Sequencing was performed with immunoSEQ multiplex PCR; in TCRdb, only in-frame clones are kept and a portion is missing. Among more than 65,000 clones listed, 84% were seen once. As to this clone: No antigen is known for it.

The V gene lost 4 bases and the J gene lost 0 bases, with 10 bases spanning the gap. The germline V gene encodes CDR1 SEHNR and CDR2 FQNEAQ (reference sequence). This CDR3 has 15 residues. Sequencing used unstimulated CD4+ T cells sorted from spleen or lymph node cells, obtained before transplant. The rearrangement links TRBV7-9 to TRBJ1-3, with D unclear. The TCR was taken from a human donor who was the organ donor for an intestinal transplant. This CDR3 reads CASSSFLSSGNTIYF. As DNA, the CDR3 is TGTGCCAGCAGCTCATTCCTCAGCTCTGGAAACACCATATATTTT.